The sample holds many counts of the clone carrying this T cell receptor beta chain. What it binds is not known. This sample stems from a study of CD8 T cells in ankylosing spondylitis. Making use of molecular barcodes, quantitative 5'-RACE generated TCR beta libraries. One entry per CDR3 protein, called by TCRdb with MiXCR from the 5' RACE reads. The sample contains roughly 670,000 distinct CDR3 sequences, under 20% of which appear only once. Study-wide points: Typical of ankylosing spondylitis blood, it appeared, was a TCR beta motif of under 10 highly homologous variants. The clones that were linked to disease were reported to be significantly enriched in matched synovial fluid samples from ankylosing spondylitis patients. Past studies reported some motif variants in reactive arthritis synovial fluid and blood.

CDR3 size: 16 residues. V lost 1 base to trimming and J lost 0 bases, with 10 bases between them. Germline V gives CDR1 SGHRS, CDR2 YFSETQ. The source material was blood, either unsorted or a sorted T cell fraction (not recorded which). The receptor was derived from a male donor with ankylosing spondylitis. This chain joins TRBV5-1 and TRBJ2-2; D is unresolved. CDR3 region: CASSLIWQANTGELFF. CDR3 nucleotide sequence: TGCGCCAGCAGCTTGATTTGGCAGGCGAACACCGGGGAGCTGTTTTTT. Based on the CDR3 plus reference TRBV5-1 and TRBJ2-2, the full variable domain is KAGVTQTPRYLIKTRGQQVTLSCSPISGHRSVSWYQQTPGQGLQFLFEYFSETQRNKGNFPGRFSGRQFSNSRSEMNVSTLELGDSALYLCASSLIWQANTGELFFGEGSRLTVL.